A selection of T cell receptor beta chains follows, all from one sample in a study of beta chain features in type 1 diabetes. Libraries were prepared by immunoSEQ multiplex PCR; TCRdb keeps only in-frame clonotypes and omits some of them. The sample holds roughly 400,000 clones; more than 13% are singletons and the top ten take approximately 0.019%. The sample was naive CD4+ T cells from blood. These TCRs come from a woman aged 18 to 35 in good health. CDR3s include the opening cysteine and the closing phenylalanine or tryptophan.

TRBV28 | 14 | CASSLGGRGYEQYF
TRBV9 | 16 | CASSVGASGISETQYF
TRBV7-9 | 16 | CAISNYATGGGYEQYF
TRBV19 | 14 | CASMAPDRVLGYTF
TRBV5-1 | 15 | CASTQRVPSTDTQYF
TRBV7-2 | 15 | CASSLGQGQGQPQHF
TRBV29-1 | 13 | CSVERSRGETQYF
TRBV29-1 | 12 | CSVEDRADTQYF
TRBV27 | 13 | CASRTAGSHEQYF
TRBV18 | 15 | CASSKGTSRGHEQFF
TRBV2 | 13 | CASRDDRENIQYF
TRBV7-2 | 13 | CASSLGRGQPQHF
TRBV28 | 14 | CASRDYIGQETQYF
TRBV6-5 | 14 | CASSYMTANYGYTF
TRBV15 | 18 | CATSRDRIGRSVDNEQFF
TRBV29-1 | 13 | CSVGQGSDYGYTF
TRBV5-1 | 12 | CASSLDIYGYTF
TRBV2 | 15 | CASRMTSGVAYEQYF
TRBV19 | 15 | CASIEGNPGADTQYF
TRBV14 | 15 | CASSQGTSGQETQYF
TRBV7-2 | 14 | CASSFGQGGNEQYF
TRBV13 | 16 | CASSLRVAGLNTEAFF
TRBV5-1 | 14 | CASSLAQTYNEQFF
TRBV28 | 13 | CASRLPAVREQFF
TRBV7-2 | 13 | CASSLAGVETQYF
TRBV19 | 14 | CASSNQRGAYEQYF
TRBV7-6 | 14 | CASSKGQGIYEQYF
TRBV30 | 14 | CAWSGGSYYYEQYF
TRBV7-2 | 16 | CASSLDLLAGGYEQYF